The 22 T cell receptor beta chains below were found in one sample sequenced in a study of blood T cells in healthy people across ages. Next came a second PCR, run for about 7 to 12 cycles, which used a sample-barcoded 5' primer along with a J-beta primer mix. TCRdb processed the 5' RACE reads anew with MiXCR; each CDR3 protein has one entry. The table has around 280,000 distinct CDR3 sequences, around 30% seen once. Material for sequencing was blood. Receptors originate from a woman aged 70 to 79 in good health.

This clonotype came up a few times. For the CDR3, the DNA is TGTGCCAGCAGCTTACGGGGAAGTCAGAACACCGGGGAGCTGTTTTTT. As protein: CASSLRGSQNTGELFF. J is TRBJ2-2 and V is TRBV7-3, with a weak D call TRBD2 (5 bases). V was clipped by 2 bases and J by 1 base, with 11 bases between them. The CDR3 consists of 16 residues. CDR1 and CDR2 (germline): SGHTA, FQGTGA.

V is TRBV7-2 and J is TRBJ2-4; no clear D. This CDR3 is 15 amino acids long. CDR1 and CDR2 from the germline V gene are SGHTA and FQGNSA. Trimming pared 5 bases from V and 0 bases from J, leaving 11 bases between. CDR3 nucleotide sequence: TGTGCCAGCAGCCCAACAGTCCTAGCCAAAAACATTCAGTACTTC. The encoded protein is CASSPTVLAKNIQYF.

The rearrangement links TRBV7-9 to TRBJ2-7; D ambiguous. The V gene's germline CDR1 is SEHNR and CDR2 FQNEAQ (reference sequence). The CDR3 totals 15 residues. V gave up 5 bases and J gave up 0 bases, with 14 bases separating them. CDR3 sequence: CASSLGYGDSYEQYF. CDR3 coding DNA: TGTGCCAGCAGCCTTGGCTATGGGGACTCCTACGAGCAGTACTTC.

This clonotype was seen ten or more times. V usage is TRBV5-6 and J usage is TRBJ2-7, with 8 nucleotides matching TRBD1. V was pared by 3 bases and J by 4 bases, with 12 bases of the junction left unmatched. Germline V gene lookup returns CDR1 SGHDT and CDR2 YYEEEE. The CDR3 is 16 residues long. The CDR3 loop reads CASSYWQGATRYEQYF. Written as DNA, the CDR3 is TGTGCCAGCAGCTACTGGCAGGGGGCAACAAGGTACGAGCAGTACTTC.

The V and J genes are TRBV20-1 and TRBJ2-2, with D possibly matching TRBD1 (5 bases). V was trimmed by 6 bases and J by 2 bases, leaving 10 bases between them. This CDR3 has 13 residues. Germline V gene lookup returns CDR1 DFQATT and CDR2 SNEGSKA (reference sequence). The CDR3 reads CSAPDRNTGELFF. CDR3 in DNA: TGCAGTGCCCCTGACAGAAACACCGGGGAGCTGTTTTTT.

As concerns this clonotype: A read error may be the cause here, since a much bigger clone is one base away. The chain couples TRBV6-1 to TRBJ1-2, with TRBD1 as a possible D gene (5 bases). The CDR3 length is 12 residues. V was trimmed by 8 bases and J by 8 bases, leaving 15 bases between them. Looked up from germline, CDR1 is MNHNS and CDR2 is SASEGT. Here the CDR3 DNA reads TGTGCCAGCGCCGGGGCAGGGAGCGGCTACACCTTC. Its protein product is CASAGAGSGYTF.

V and J are TRBV6-2 or TRBV6-3 and TRBJ2-1; TRBD2 matches at 7 bases. Trimming removed 5 bases from V and 0 bases from J; junction bases left unmatched: 4. The V gene's germline CDR1 is MNHEY and CDR2 SVGEGT. CDR3 size: 15 residues. CDR3 DNA sequence: TGTGCCAGCAGTCAACTAGCGCCCTCCTACAATGAGCAGTTCTTC. Protein sequence: CASSQLAPSYNEQFF.

The V gene is TRBV28, the J gene TRBJ2-2; possibly TRBD2 for D (5 bases). V was pared by 7 bases and J by 3 bases, with 24 bases between. The CDR3 runs to 18 residues. CDR1 and CDR2 (germline): MDHEN, SYDVKM. The chain's CDR3 is CASKSAIGGCWDTGELFF. Written as DNA, the CDR3 is TGTGCCAGCAAATCGGCGATTGGCGGGTGTTGGGACACCGGGGAGCTGTTTTTT.

The chain employs TRBV10-2 and TRBJ2-6, with D unresolved. Germline V CDR1 and CDR2: WSHSY, SAAADI. The CDR3 loop spans 15 amino acids. V was trimmed by 0 bases and J by 4 bases, leaving 7 bases between them. CDR3 DNA sequence: TGCGCCAGCAGTGAGTCGATGGGCGGGGCCAACGTCCTGACTTTC. This sequence encodes CASSESMGGANVLTF.

The chain has TRBV7-3 and TRBJ2-1; no firm D call. Trimming removed 6 bases from V and 1 base from J, with 16 bases in between. The length of the CDR3 is 16 residues. Looked up from germline, CDR1 is SGHTA and CDR2 is FQGTGA. This CDR3 is CASSGMGKGSYNEQFF. The CDR3 DNA reads as TGTGCCAGCAGTGGGATGGGGAAGGGTTCCTACAATGAGCAGTTCTTC.

In its sample, this clonotype was seen a few times. The V call is TRBV29-1, the J call TRBJ2-1, with D unresolved. The germline V gene has CDR1 SQVTM and CDR2 ANQGSEA. Trimming left V 4 bases short and J 6 bases short, with 7 bases between. This CDR3 comprises 11 residues. This CDR3 reads CSVVVGNEQFF. For the CDR3, the DNA is TGCAGCGTTGTTGTGGGCAATGAGCAGTTCTTC.

In its sample, this clonotype was seen many times. The chain recombines TRBV29-1 with TRBJ2-3; TRBD1 agrees at 10 bases. The trim removed 8 bases at V and 3 bases at J, leaving 2 bases unmatched. The length of the CDR3 is 12 residues. CDR1 and CDR2 from the germline V gene are SQVTM and ANQGSEA. CDR3 in amino acids: CSLDRGTDTQYF. For the CDR3, the DNA is TGCAGCTTGGACAGGGGGACAGATACGCAGTATTTT.

This clonotype has a handful of counts. The chain employs TRBV7-6 and TRBJ2-2; no clear D gene. The V and J ends lost 5 bases and 8 bases respectively, with 9 bases between them. The CDR3 has 12 residues. CDR1 and CDR2 from the germline V gene are SGHVS and FNYEAQ. The CDR3 DNA reads as TGTGCCAGCAGCCCCCGCGGAGGGGAGCTGTTTTTT. It specifies CASSPRGGELFF.

V gene TRBV9 combines with J gene TRBJ2-5; D perhaps matches TRBD1 (6 bases). Germline assignment: CDR1 SGDLS and CDR2 YYNGEE. Trimming took 0 bases from V and 2 from J, leaving 11 bases between them. The CDR3 loop spans 15 amino acids. CDR3 in amino acids: CASSVGGTRQETQYF. CDR3 DNA sequence: TGTGCCAGCAGCGTAGGAGGGACACGACAAGAGACCCAGTACTTC.

This clonotype appeared a few times. At one end the junction does not follow the germline gene, possibly because of a read error. The chain recombines TRBV12-3 or TRBV12-4 with TRBJ1-2; the match to TRBD1 covers 7 bases. The CDR3 contains 13 residues. In nucleotides, the CDR3 is TGTGCCAGCAGTTTAGCGCAGGGACAGAGGGACTACTTC. Amino acids: CASSLAQGQRDYF.

V gene TRBV10-1 combines with J gene TRBJ1-6; D possibly corresponds to TRBD1 (5 bases). Germline V gene lookup returns CDR1 WNHNN and CDR2 SYGVQD (reference sequence). The CDR3 runs 13 residues. V was cut by 5 bases and J by 7 bases, with 9 bases left in between. The CDR3 loop is CASSSGLNSPLHF. For the CDR3, the DNA is TGCGCCAGCAGTTCGGGACTCAATTCACCCCTCCACTTT.

Only a few counts were recorded for this clonotype. The V call is TRBV18, the J call TRBJ2-7; 9 nucleotides agree with TRBD1. Germline CDR1 and CDR2: KGHSH and LQKENI. Trimming cost V 3 bases and J 9 bases; bases outside gene matches: 9. The CDR3 runs 14 residues. The DNA of the CDR3 is TGTGCCAGCTCACCGTCCCGGGACAGGGACGGGCAGTACTTC. Its translation is CASSPSRDRDGQYF. The full variable domain, completed using reference TRBV18 and TRBJ2-7, is NAGVMQNPRHLVRRRGQEARLRCSPMKGHSHVYWYRQLPEEGLKFMVYLQKENIIDESGMPKERFSAEFPKEGPSILRIQQVVRGDSAAYFCASSPSRDRDGQYFGPGTRLTVT.

The chain has TRBV6-1 and TRBJ2-1; either TRBD1 or TRBD2 may fit D (5 bases each). CDR1 is MNHNS and CDR2 is SASEGT in the germline V gene. V lost 4 bases and J 2 bases, leaving 15 bases between the germline ends. The CDR3 sequence is 16 residues long. The CDR3 reads CASSGRGVLTYNEQFF. The CDR3 nucleotides are TGTGCCAGCAGTGGTCGAGGGGTGCTCACCTACAATGAGCAGTTCTTC.

This clonotype was detected only a few times. This sequence joins TRBV28 and TRBJ2-7; D remains ambiguous. Germline V gene data show CDR1 as MDHEN and CDR2 as SYDVKM. V shed 6 bases and J shed 4 bases, with 13 bases lying between them. CDR3 length: 13 amino acids. This chain's CDR3 is CASRSHLPYEQYF. For the CDR3, the DNA is TGTGCCAGCAGATCCCATTTGCCTTACGAGCAGTACTTC.

This clonotype was detected ten times or more. The V call is TRBV6-1, the J call TRBJ2-7, with 9 nucleotides matching TRBD2. J lost 4 bases, V lost 2 bases, and 15 bases had no gene match. Per the germline V gene, CDR1 is MNHNS and CDR2 is SASEGT. This CDR3 comprises 18 residues. The CDR3 DNA follows: TGTGCCAGCAGTGAATCCCTCTTTGGCGGGAGGGTTCTTTACGAGCAGTACTTC. Protein product: CASSESLFGGRVLYEQYF.

The genes are TRBV12-3 or TRBV12-4 and TRBJ1-2, with 8 bases fitting TRBD1. V shed 6 bases and J 4 bases; nucleotides not matched to a gene: 4. The CDR3 runs to 13 residues. The chain's CDR3 is CASSPGGSYGYTF. In DNA, the CDR3 is TGTGCCAGCAGCCCAGGGGGCTCCTATGGCTACACCTTC.

This sequence joins TRBV6-5 and TRBJ2-1; 9 positions agree with TRBD2. CDR1 is MNHEY and CDR2 is SVGAGI in the germline V gene. CDR3 length: 18 residues. The junction had 13 bases not matched to a gene; V was cut back by 0 bases and J by 7 bases. The CDR3 region is CASSYSSSGSPTWNEQFF. CDR3 bases: TGTGCCAGCAGTTACTCCAGTAGCGGGAGTCCCACATGGAATGAGCAGTTCTTC.